The 8 T cell receptor beta chains reported below all come from one sample, sequenced in a study of T cell responses to AZD1222 COVID-19 vaccine. TCRdb's copy holds only in-frame clones and misses some; the assay was immunoSEQ multiplex PCR. The sample lists roughly 120,000 clones; around 92% were seen once. This material consisted of peripheral blood, taken on day 0 of AZD1222 vaccination. The origin of the receptors is an adult in good health.

This sequence joins TRBV19 and TRBJ1-6, with D unclear. The CDR3 loop spans 13 amino acids. V was pared by 8 bases and J by 9 bases, with 14 bases between. Germline V gene data show CDR1 as LNHDA and CDR2 as SQIVND (reference sequence). CDR3 amino acids: CASGLTTSSPLHF. The CDR3 DNA sequence: TGTGCCAGTGGACTTACGACTAGTTCACCCCTCCACTTT.

The V call is TRBV7-9, the J call TRBJ2-7, with D uncertain. The V end lost 5 bases, the J end lost 3 bases, and 17 bases lay between the germline ends. The CDR3 is 15 amino acids. Germline V gives CDR1 SEHNR, CDR2 FQNEAQ (reference sequence). CDR3 in DNA: TGTGCCAGCAGCACACACCTTACGCTCCACTACGAGCAGTACTTC. Translation gives CASSTHLTLHYEQYF.

The V and J genes are TRBV18 and TRBJ1-4; D is unclear. This CDR3 has 15 residues. V was trimmed by 1 base and J by 4 bases, leaving 10 bases between them. Germline loops: CDR1 KGHSH, CDR2 LQKENI. The DNA of the CDR3 is TGTGCCAGCTCACCACAGCAGAACGATAATGAAAAACTGTTTTTT. Translated, it gives CASSPQQNDNEKLFF.

CDR3 region: CASSSGTGGYEQYF. CDR3 bases: TGTGCCAGCAGTTCCGGGACAGGGGGGTACGAGCAGTACTTC. The V gene is TRBV27, the J gene TRBJ2-7; 11 nucleotides align to TRBD1. The CDR3 has 14 residues. V lost 4 bases and J lost 4; bases outside the gene matches: 3. Per the germline V gene, CDR1 is MNHEY and CDR2 is SMNVEV (reference sequence).

The table lists this clone with a count of one. V is TRBV6-5 and J is TRBJ1-4, with 9 nucleotides matching TRBD1. V lost 0 bases and J lost 5; bases outside the gene matches: 4. The CDR3 totals 16 residues. The germline gives CDR1 MNHEY, CDR2 SVGAGI. The CDR3 protein is CASSYSPGQGNEKLFF. The CDR3 DNA follows: TGTGCCAGCAGTTACTCCCCGGGACAGGGCAATGAAAAACTGTTTTTT.

V is TRBV18 and J is TRBJ1-1, with a tentative D call TRBD1 (6 bases). The germline CDR1 and CDR2 sequences are KGHSH and LQKENI. This CDR3 has 13 residues. Deletions cut 5 bases from V and 3 bases from J, with 10 bases between. The CDR3 loop reads CASSKGGDTEAFF. The CDR3 DNA is TGTGCCAGCTCAAAGGGGGGAGACACTGAAGCTTTCTTT.

The V gene is TRBV12-5, the J gene TRBJ2-5, with D maybe TRBD1 (6 bases). CDR1 LGHNT and CDR2 FRNRAP come from the germline V gene. V lost 8 bases, J lost 0 bases, and 10 bases lay in between. CDR3 length: 13 amino acids. The CDR3 spells CASCGQYQETQYF. The CDR3 DNA sequence: TGTGCTAGTTGTGGACAGTACCAAGAGACCCAGTACTTC.

This chain joins TRBV2 and TRBJ1-5; D is uncertain. The CDR3 has 13 residues. V was trimmed by 5 bases and J by 5 bases, leaving 10 bases between them. Germline V gene sequence: CDR1 SNHLY, CDR2 FYNNEI. CDR3: CASSRSLDQPQHF. CDR3 coding DNA: TGTGCCAGCAGTCGGTCCCTTGATCAGCCCCAGCATTTT.